This T cell receptor beta chain was sequenced for a study of CD8+ T cells in alopecia areata. As for the study in general: Treated patients swallowed 5 to 10 mg of oral tofacitinib twice daily. The study gave tofacitinib for 6 to 18 months, then 6 months off drug.

A remark on this clone: Its antigen is still unknown. The sample contains more than one DNA sequence encoding this CDR3.

Findings and limits, study-wide: Affected scalp, especially in alopecia totalis/universalis, had a higher clonality than normal scalp did.

Patients with alopecia areata provided lesional scalp punch biopsies as well as peripheral blood. Extracted RNA was reverse transcribed into cDNA, the sequencing template. Here immunoSEQ multiplex PCR was the method, and the copy in TCRdb shows in-frame clones only, minus some. The sample carries 20,000 or so clones, more than 50% recorded once. This CDR3 region has 13 residues. Germline CDR1 reads SQVTM; CDR2 reads ANQGSEA. The ends were cut back, 3 bases at V and 2 bases at J, with 9 bases in the middle. The rearrangement links TRBV29-1 to TRBJ2-3; TRBD2 is a possible D gene (5 bases). The origin of this receptor is a human donor with alopecia areata. Specimen: skin, collected at week 0. The CDR3 region has the DNA TGCAGCGTTGACGAGGGCTACACAGATACGCAGTATTTT. It translates to CSVDEGYTDTQYF.